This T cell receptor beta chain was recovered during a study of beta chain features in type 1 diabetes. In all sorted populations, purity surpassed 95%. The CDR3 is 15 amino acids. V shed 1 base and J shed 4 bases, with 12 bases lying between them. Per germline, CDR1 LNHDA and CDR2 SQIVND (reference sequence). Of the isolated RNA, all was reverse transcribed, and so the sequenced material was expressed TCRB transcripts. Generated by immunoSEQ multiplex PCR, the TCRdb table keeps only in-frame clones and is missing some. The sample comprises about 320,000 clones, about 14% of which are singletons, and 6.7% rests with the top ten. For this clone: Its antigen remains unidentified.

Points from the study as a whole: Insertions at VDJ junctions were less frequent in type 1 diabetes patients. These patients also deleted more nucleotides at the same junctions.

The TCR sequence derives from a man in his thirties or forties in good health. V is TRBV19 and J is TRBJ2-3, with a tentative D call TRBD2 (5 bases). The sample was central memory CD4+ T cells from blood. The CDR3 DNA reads TGTGCCAGTAGTATAGGGCTAGCTGCCGCAGATACGCAGTATTTT. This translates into CASSIGLAAADTQYF. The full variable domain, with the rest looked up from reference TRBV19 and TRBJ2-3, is DGGITQSPKYLFRKEGQNVTLSCEQNLNHDAMYWYRQDPGQGLRLIYYSQIVNDFQKGDIAEGYSVSREKKESFPLTVTSAQKNPTAFYLCASSIGLAAADTQYFGPGTRLTVL.